This entry is about one T cell receptor (beta chain). Using immunoSEQ multiplex PCR, the repertoire was profiled, and TCRdb retains in-frame clones only, with some absent. The data contain hundreds of thousands of clones, around three quarters of them singletons. These data come from a study of shared T cell receptors in the human thymus. The same data also contributed to another study, on human thymus T cells. From that second work: Gene usage for V and J segments appeared biased in thymic and blood repertoires.

Specimen: thymocytes. The receptor was isolated from a boy under three years old with a congenital heart defect.

DNA of the CDR3: TGTGCCAGCAGCCCTCCAGACAGGGGCCCCGTTACCGGGGAGCTGTTTTTT. Its protein is CASSPPDRGPVTGELFF. This chain joins TRBV11-3 and TRBJ2-2, with TRBD1 matching over 8 bases. The CDR3 spans 17 residues. Trimming at V came to 5 bases and at J to 5 bases, leaving 13 bases not matched to a gene. Germline CDR1 SGHNT, CDR2 YENEEA.